This TCR beta chain was observed in a study of shared T cell receptors in the human thymus (dated by TCRdb to the early 2020s). Turning to the overall study: The study examined how the human thymus generates shared, self-reactive T-cell receptor alpha chains.

Comment on this clone: Its antigen is not yet known. Base qualities are not recorded, but no much larger clone differs from it by a single base.

Libraries were made using the immunoSEQ multiplex PCR assay. TCRdb stores this immuneACCESS table with in-frame sequences only. Part of the clones is absent; in the studies checked, under half of the shortfall reflects unresolved V genes, and no reason is known for the rest. Here the sample has 500,000 to 850,000 clones; around 87% occur a single time. 0.0094% of the sample goes to the ten largest clones. The CDR3 runs 15 amino acids, cysteine and phenylalanine included. The retained sequence is limited to the CDR3, 45 bases, with the frame set at the first base. In the germline V gene (reference sequence), CDR1 corresponds to MNHEY and CDR2 to SMNVEV. The junction shows trimming of 7 bases on V and 1 base on J, and the gene matches do not reach 4 bases of it. These data also featured in a second study, about human thymus T cells. As the second paper documents: The donors were immunologically healthy infants in Finland who had open corrective cardiac surgery for congenital heart defects. Thymus tissue was obtained as surgical resects removed during corrective cardiac surgery. V and J gene segment usage appeared biased in both thymic and peripheral blood repertoires. The related research reported highly overlapping thymic TCR repertoires among unrelated individuals. The study characterized TCR alpha and beta repertoires from under 10 infant thymus samples and four related peripheral blood samples. The infant donors were about 7 to 250 days old, and the cohort included six or seven males and a couple of females. Thymocytes were mechanically released from the tissue and were stored as pellets of roughly 9.5-30 million cells at -70 degrees C. Genomic DNA was extracted from frozen cell pellets with a QIAsymphony instrument. The immunoSEQ multiplex PCR assay was used to amplify the TCRB and TCRAD loci from a standardized amount of quality-controlled genomic DNA. Amplicons spanned the V(D)J region at a length sufficient to cover the CDR3 and identify V and J genes. Through the commercial immunoSEQ service, the amplicons were sequenced on an Illumina platform. Primer bias and sequencing errors were corrected using previously described methods, and TCRAD and TCRB definitions followed the IMGT database. Analysis of the repertoires was done with immunoSEQ Analyzer 3.0 and VDJTools and included basic statistics, V/J segment usage, diversity estimates, rarefaction and pairwise overlap. Diversity was estimated with Chao1, ChaoE, Efron-Thisted, Shannon and inverse Simpson indices, and also on datasets down-sampled to the smallest sample. Repertoire overlap used strict matching of CDR3 nucleotide sequence, V gene and J gene, with Jaccard-based multidimensional scaling clustering. Thymus samples yielded on average roughly 790,000 unique TCRB clonotypes, compared with roughly 76,000 from blood samples.

The sample comprised thymocytes. This TCR was sampled from a boy in the first two years of life with a congenital heart defect. Donor details come from another sample of the same person, matched by shared clones. The chain is assembled from TRBV27 and TRBJ2-2; 9 bases in the middle match TRBD1. Read as DNA, the sequence is TGTGCCAGCATGGGGGACAGGGAGAACACCGGGGAGCTGTTTTTT. It specifies CASMGDRENTGELFF.